The source of this T cell receptor (beta chain) is a study of Ad26.COV2.S vaccination and SARS-CoV-2 variants. Whole-study context: Into the muscle, Ad26.COV2.S was dosed once or twice, 56 days apart. Points from the study as a whole: While placebo recipients had lower spike-specific TCR breadth, vaccine recipients had more.

On this clone: Its specificity is unknown.

The repertoire was sequenced with immunoSEQ multiplex PCR; TCRdb's copy has only in-frame clones and lacks some. The sample yields roughly 700,000 clones, around 90% seen once. Specified treatment: roughly 20 received Ad26.COV2.S at low or high dose, single or two shots; about five received placebo; per-sample allocation not given. Samples were taken on day 63 after the first vaccine or placebo injection. V lost 5 bases and J 6 bases, leaving 11 bases between the germline ends. CDR3 size: 14 residues. Germline V CDR1 and CDR2: SGHAT, FQNNGV. The sequence was collected from a person between 18 and 65 years old who received the Ad26.COV2.S COVID-19 vaccine or a placebo. Sequences were derived from peripheral blood, sampled in a trial of Ad26.COV2.S vaccine versus placebo. The chain recombines TRBV11-2 with TRBJ1-6; no firm D call. The CDR3, as DNA: TGTGCCAGCAGCCCTACACCTCCTAATTCACCCCTCCACTTT. Translating it yields CASSPTPPNSPLHF.